The clone carrying this T cell receptor (beta chain) came up many times. Unique molecular identifiers were built into the TCRbeta library. One entry per CDR3 protein results from TCRdb running MiXCR on the PCR reads. The sample has 140,000 or so distinct CDR3 sequences, roughly 9% seen once. The CDR3 extends over 14 amino acids. Germline CDR1 reads MDHEN; CDR2 reads SYDVKM. The V and J ends lost 5 bases and 0 bases respectively, with 10 bases between them. These data originate in a study of T-cell reconstitution after alpha-beta-depleted transplantation in children. Material: PBMCs, mostly from graft donor cells, obtained 180 days after TCRalphabeta/CD19-depleted stem cell transplant. The J gene is TRBJ1-1, the V gene TRBV28; no clear D gene. The receptor was derived from a female patient aged 2 to 10 who had a stem cell transplant for congenital amegakaryocytic thrombocytopenia, so the T cells may come from the graft donor. In nucleotides, the CDR3 is TGTGCCAGCAGTGACCACGGCCTGAACACTGAAGCTTTCTTT. Protein sequence: CASSDHGLNTEAFF.